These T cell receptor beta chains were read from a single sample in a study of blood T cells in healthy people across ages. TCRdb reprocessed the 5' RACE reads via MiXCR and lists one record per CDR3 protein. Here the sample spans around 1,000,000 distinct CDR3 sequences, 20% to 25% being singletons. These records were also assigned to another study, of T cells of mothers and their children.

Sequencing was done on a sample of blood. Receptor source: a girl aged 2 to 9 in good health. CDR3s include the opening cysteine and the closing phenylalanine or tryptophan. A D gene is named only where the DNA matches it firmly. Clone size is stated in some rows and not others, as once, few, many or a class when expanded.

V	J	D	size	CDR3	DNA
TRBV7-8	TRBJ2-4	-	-	CASSADAGSKNIQYF	TGTGCCAGCAGCGCCGATGCGGGGTCCAAAAACATTCAGTACTTC
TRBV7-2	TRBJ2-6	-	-	CASSLTLNSGANVLTF	TGTGCCAGCAGCTTGACCCTAAACTCTGGGGCCAACGTCCTGACTTTC
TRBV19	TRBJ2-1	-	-	CASSILSNAHNEQFF	TGTGCCAGTAGTATTCTGAGTAATGCTCACAATGAGCAGTTCTTC
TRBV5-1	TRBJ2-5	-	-	CASSLESLETQYF	TGCGCCAGCAGCTTGGAAAGTTTGGAGACCCAGTACTTC
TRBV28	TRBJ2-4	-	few	CASSFVLAKNIQYF	TGTGCCAGCAGTTTCGTCCTAGCCAAAAACATTCAGTACTTC
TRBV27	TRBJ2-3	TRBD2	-	CASSLVLAGGRMDTQYF	TGTGCCAGCAGTTTAGTCCTAGCGGGGGGGCGAATGGATACGCAGTATTTT
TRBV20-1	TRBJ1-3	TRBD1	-	CSARPAAGGIRNTIYF	TGCAGTGCTAGACCCGCAGCAGGGGGCATAAGAAACACCATATATTTT
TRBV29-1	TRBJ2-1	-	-	CSVGPLDRNEQFF	TGCAGCGTCGGCCCCCTTGACAGGAATGAGCAGTTCTTC
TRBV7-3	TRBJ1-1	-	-	CASSLGAPPNTEAFF	TGTGCCAGCAGCTTAGGGGCCCCGCCGAACACTGAAGCTTTCTTT
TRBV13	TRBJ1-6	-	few	CASSVVGRPLHF	TGTGCCAGCAGCGTAGTGGGAAGACCCCTCCACTTT
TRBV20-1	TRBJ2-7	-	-	CSAMTGGEQYF	TGCAGTGCCATGACAGGAGGTGAGCAGTACTTC
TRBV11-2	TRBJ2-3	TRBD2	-	CASSLESSGSTDTQYF	TGTGCCAGCAGCTTAGAGTCTAGCGGGAGCACAGATACGCAGTATTTT
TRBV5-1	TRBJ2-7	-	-	CASSLEGETYEQYF	TGCGCCAGCAGCTTGGAGGGGGAGACCTACGAGCAGTACTTC
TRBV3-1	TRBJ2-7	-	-	CASSLPGAEQYF	TGTGCCAGCAGCCTTCCGGGAGCCGAGCAGTACTTC
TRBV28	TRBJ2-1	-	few	CASSFRQGVRNEQFF	TGTGCCAGCAGTTTTCGCCAGGGCGTTCGCAATGAGCAGTTCTTC
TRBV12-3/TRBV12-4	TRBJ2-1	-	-	CASLPQEWYNEQFF	TGTGCCAGCCTCCCCCAGGAGTGGTACAATGAGCAGTTCTTC
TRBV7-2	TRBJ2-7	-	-	CASSLEVGAGEQYF	TGTGCCAGCAGCTTAGAGGTTGGGGCGGGGGAGCAGTACTTC
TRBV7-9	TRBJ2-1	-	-	CASSDRDKNNEQFF	TGTGCCAGCAGCGACCGGGACAAGAACAATGAGCAGTTCTTC
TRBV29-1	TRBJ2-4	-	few	CSVGVGDIQYF	TGCAGCGTTGGTGTCGGGGACATTCAGTACTTC
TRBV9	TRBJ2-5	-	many	CASSGGVEETQYF	TGTGCCAGCAGCGGAGGGGTCGAGGAGACCCAGTACTTC
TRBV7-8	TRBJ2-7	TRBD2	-	CASSSRDYLSYEQYF	TGTGCCAGCAGCTCTCGGGACTACCTTTCCTACGAGCAGTACTTC
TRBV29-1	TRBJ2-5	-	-	CSVDWVPRETQYF	TGCAGCGTTGACTGGGTGCCCCGGGAGACCCAGTACTTC
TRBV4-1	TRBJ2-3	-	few	CASSQEEPPYTDTQYF	TGCGCCAGCAGCCAAGAAGAGCCTCCCTACACAGATACGCAGTATTTT
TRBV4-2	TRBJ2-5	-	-	CASSPSITQETQYF	TGTGCCAGCAGCCCTTCAATCACTCAAGAGACCCAGTACTTC
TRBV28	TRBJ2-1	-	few	CASNLGNAWFF	TGTGCCAGTAATCTAGGAAACGCATGGTTCTTC
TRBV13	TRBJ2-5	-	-	CASSSARDQETQYF	TGTGCCAGCAGTTCGGCGCGGGATCAAGAGACCCAGTACTTC
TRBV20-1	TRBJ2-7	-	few	CSATTPGAYEQYF	TGCAGTGCCACGACGCCCGGAGCCTACGAGCAGTACTTC
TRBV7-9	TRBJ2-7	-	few	CASSLVFGKSSYEQYF	TGTGCCAGCAGCTTAGTGTTCGGGAAAAGCTCCTACGAGCAGTACTTC
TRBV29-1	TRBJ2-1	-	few	CSVGLDNEQFF	TGCAGCGTAGGACTCGACAATGAGCAGTTCTTC
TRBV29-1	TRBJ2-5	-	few	CSVAPTAGETQYF	TGCAGCGTGGCCCCGACAGCCGGAGAGACCCAGTACTTC
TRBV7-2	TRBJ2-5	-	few	CASSLDRGFVQETQYF	TGTGCCAGCAGCTTAGATCGTGGCTTCGTCCAAGAGACCCAGTACTTC